This T cell receptor (beta chain) derives from a study of beta chain features in type 1 diabetes. Study in general: The patients were much like the healthy donors in age, gender and cell yields. General study findings and limits: PCR might preferentially amplify shorter templates, equally in patients and controls. The study found moderately but significantly shorter TCRB CDR3s in all four CD4+ subsets of Type 1 diabetes patients.

This clone occurred a few times. Its antigen remains unidentified. Germline assignment: CDR1 LNHDA and CDR2 SQIVND (reference sequence). Trimming took 3 bases from V and 3 from J; bases not matched to a gene: 5. The CDR3 is 15 residues long. cDNA synthesis used the whole RNA isolate, giving expressed TCRB sequences. Data came from immunoSEQ multiplex PCR; TCRdb stores just in-frame clones and leaves some out. Counted here are about 280,000 clones, 15% occurring once; the ten biggest clones make up around 0.015%. Material: naive CD4+ T cells from blood. The TCR originated in a man in his late teens or twenties with type 1 diabetes. The chain couples TRBV19 to TRBJ2-7, with 10 bases matching TRBD1. CDR3 residues: CASSIGRDRGYEQYF. The CDR3 DNA reads as TGTGCCAGTAGTATTGGGCGGGACAGGGGCTACGAGCAGTACTTC.